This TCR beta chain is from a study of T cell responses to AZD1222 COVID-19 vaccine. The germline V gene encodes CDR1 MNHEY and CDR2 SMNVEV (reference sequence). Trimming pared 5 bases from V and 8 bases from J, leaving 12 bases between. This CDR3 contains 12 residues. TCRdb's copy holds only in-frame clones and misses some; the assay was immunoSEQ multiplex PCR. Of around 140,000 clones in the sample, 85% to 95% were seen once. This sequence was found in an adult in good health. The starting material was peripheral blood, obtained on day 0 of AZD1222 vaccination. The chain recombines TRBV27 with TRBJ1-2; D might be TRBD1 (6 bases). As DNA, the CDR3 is TGTGCCAGCAGTACCCGGGACACAGGCTACACCTTC. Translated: CASSTRDTGYTF.